These 26 T cell receptor beta chains were all obtained from the same sample, sequenced in a study of T cell responses to AZD1222 COVID-19 vaccine. The repertoire was sequenced with immunoSEQ multiplex PCR; TCRdb's copy has only in-frame clones and lacks some. Among around 200,000 clones, around 88% were seen once, and the ten largest hold more than 7%. The source material was peripheral blood, sampled on day 0 of AZD1222 vaccination. These receptors were collected from an adult in good health.

The chain couples TRBV4-1 to TRBJ2-7; TRBD1 or TRBD2 may be the D gene (6 bases each). The V gene lost 4 bases and the J gene lost 3 bases, with 16 bases spanning the gap. This CDR3 has 15 amino acids. Germline V lookup: CDR1 MGHRA, CDR2 YSYEKL. Here the CDR3 reads CASSPLYGGRYEQYF. In nucleotides, the CDR3 is TGCGCCAGCAGCCCCTTATATGGGGGGCGCTACGAGCAGTACTTC.

The chain uses TRBV5-1 and TRBJ2-3; the match to TRBD1 covers 7 bases. Per the germline V gene, CDR1 is SGHRS and CDR2 is YFSETQ. Trimming removed 0 bases from V and 2 bases from J; junction bases left unmatched: 3. This CDR3 is 15 amino acids long. The CDR3 nucleotides read TGCGCCAGCAGCTTGGCAGGGGGTCCCACAGATACGCAGTATTTT. It translates to CASSLAGGPTDTQYF.

The V gene is TRBV19, the J gene TRBJ1-5, with no clear D. CDR1 is LNHDA and CDR2 is SQIVND in the germline V gene (reference sequence). The CDR3 totals 14 residues. V lost 3 bases and J lost 2, with 8 bases in between. The CDR3 protein is CASSISSGNQPQHF. In DNA form, the CDR3 reads TGTGCCAGTAGTATTTCAAGCGGCAATCAGCCCCAGCATTTT.

The chain carries TRBV5-1 and TRBJ1-1, with D perhaps TRBD1 (5 bases). Germline assignment: CDR1 SGHRS and CDR2 YFSETQ. Trimming took off 0 bases at V and 4 bases at J, with 7 bases between the two ends. The CDR3 is 13 amino acids. The CDR3 sequence: CASSLDRRTEAFF. The CDR3 nucleotides read TGCGCCAGCAGCTTGGACAGGCGCACTGAAGCTTTCTTT. Drawing the rest from reference TRBV5-1 and TRBJ1-1, the complete variable domain is KAGVTQTPRYLIKTRGQQVTLSCSPISGHRSVSWYQQTPGQGLQFLFEYFSETQRNKGNFPGRFSGRQFSNSRSEMNVSTLELGDSALYLCASSLDRRTEAFFGQGTRLTVV.

The count of this clone is one. The rearrangement joins TRBV27 to TRBJ2-7, with D uncertain. Between the trimmed V and J ends, which lost 2 bases and 7 bases, there was a span of 9 bases. The germline V gene has CDR1 MNHEY and CDR2 SMNVEV (reference sequence). The CDR3 has 12 amino acids. Written as DNA, the CDR3 is TGTGCCAGCAGTTTAAAGAGAAGAGAGCAGTACTTC. Protein product: CASSLKRREQYF.

This chain joins TRBV30 and TRBJ1-3, with 9 bases lining up with TRBD1. The CDR3 has 15 amino acids. CDR1 is GTSNPN, CDR2 SVGIG, per germline (reference sequence). J was trimmed by 0 bases and V by 1 base; bases with no gene match: 1. CDR3 sequence: CAWSGDRDSGNTIYF. The DNA of the CDR3 is TGTGCCTGGAGTGGGGACAGGGACTCTGGAAACACCATATATTTT. The whole variable domain, filled in from reference TRBV30 and TRBJ1-3, reads SQTIHQWPATLVQPVGSPLSLECTVEGTSNPNLYWYRQAAGRGLQLLFYSVGIGQISSEVPQNLSASRPQDRQFILSSKKLLLSDSGFYLCAWSGDRDSGNTIYFGEGSWLTVV.

The chain joins TRBV6-5 to TRBJ1-1, with a weak D call TRBD1 (6 bases). This CDR3 is 15 amino acids long. Per germline, CDR1 MNHEY and CDR2 SVGAGI. Trimming stripped 0 bases from V and 6 bases from J, with 14 bases between. The CDR3 sequence: CASSYSTGPEAEAFF. In DNA, the CDR3 is TGTGCCAGCAGTTACTCGACAGGTCCTGAGGCTGAAGCTTTCTTT.

The chain employs TRBV2 and TRBJ1-2; no firm D call. Germline loops: CDR1 SNHLY, CDR2 FYNNEI. Deletions cut 3 bases from V and 4 bases from J, with 9 bases between. This CDR3 contains 13 residues. The CDR3 loop reads CASSDNTGYGYTF. CDR3 DNA: TGTGCCAGCAGTGACAATACGGGCTATGGCTACACCTTC.

The chain combines TRBV5-5 with TRBJ2-1, with D tentatively TRBD1 (6 bases). The V gene lost 1 base and the J gene lost 3 bases, with 11 bases spanning the gap. This CDR3 region has 15 residues. Germline CDR1 and CDR2: SGHKS and YYEKEE (reference sequence). CDR3 amino acids: CASSLRNRVYNEQFF. The CDR3 bases are TGTGCCAGCAGCTTGCGTAACAGGGTCTACAATGAGCAGTTCTTC.

Note on this clone: One end of the junction is discordant with germline, which a read error may explain. The chain uses TRBV2 and TRBJ2-7; TRBD2 might be the D (5 bases). In germline, CDR1 is SNHLY, CDR2 FYNNEI. This CDR3 spans 14 amino acids. CDR3 in amino acids: CASNEKRDDYEQYF. The CDR3 DNA sequence: TGTGCCAGCAATGAAAAACGGGATGACTACGAGCAGTACTTC.

This clone occurred once. The chain uses TRBV3-1 (or the pseudogene TRBV3-2) and TRBJ1-6; D gene unclear. This CDR3 is built from 13 residues. Trimming removed 1 base at V and 8 bases at J, with 6 bases between. CDR1 LGHDT and CDR2 YNNKEL come from the germline V gene (reference sequence). The CDR3 sequence: CASSQGRDSPLHF. CDR3 sequence (DNA): TGTGCCAGCAGCCAAGGACGAGATTCACCCCTCCACTTT.

The chain couples TRBV9 to TRBJ2-5; 9 bases agree with TRBD1. The germline CDR1 and CDR2 sequences are SGDLS and YYNGEE. V shed 3 bases, J shed 5 bases, and the junction held 5 bases outside the gene matches. This CDR3 has 14 amino acids. The CDR3 DNA reads as TGTGCCAGCAGCGAGGGGGACAGGGTGGAGACCCAGTACTTC. Translated, it gives CASSEGDRVETQYF.

The genes are TRBV18 and TRBJ1-3; D call uncertain. V lost 6 bases and J lost 1, with 10 bases in between. From germline, CDR1 is KGHSH and CDR2 LQKENI. This CDR3 has 14 residues. CDR3 residues: CASSPSGSGNTIYF. CDR3 coding DNA: TGTGCCAGCTCCCCCTCCGGGTCTGGAAACACCATATATTTT.

The rearrangement uses TRBV27 and TRBJ1-1; D gene unclear. The CDR3 has 15 amino acids. Germline V gene data show CDR1 as MNHEY and CDR2 as SMNVEV (reference sequence). V lost 6 bases and J lost 5, with 19 bases in between. The CDR3 DNA follows: TGTGCCAGCAGACCCGGGTCGGCGGGAGGAACTGAAGCTTTCTTT. It is translated as CASRPGSAGGTEAFF.

This chain joins TRBV6-6 and TRBJ2-7; 10 positions agree with TRBD1. J gave up 4 bases and V 5 bases, and 8 bases lay outside the gene matches. Germline V gene lookup returns CDR1 MNHNY and CDR2 SVGAGI (reference sequence). The CDR3 is 15 amino acids. CDR3 in amino acids: CASSPAGQGIYEQYF. The DNA for the CDR3 is TGTGCCAGCAGTCCGGCGGGACAGGGGATATACGAGCAGTACTTC.

The chain carries TRBV4-1 and TRBJ1-5, with no clear D. Germline CDR1 MGHRA, CDR2 YSYEKL. The length of the CDR3 is 18 residues. V was pared by 1 base and J by 0 bases, with 16 bases between. Here the CDR3 DNA reads TGCGCCAGCAGCCAAGGTTCTTTGGGAACGTATAGCAATCAGCCCCAGCATTTT. This codes for CASSQGSLGTYSNQPQHF.

On this clone itself: Sequence at one end of the junction differs from germline and may be a read error. The chain carries TRBV2 and TRBJ1-2, with 9 bases that match TRBD1. Germline values: CDR1 SNHLY, CDR2 FYNNEI. The CDR3 runs 13 residues. CDR3 residues: CASRAGGTGQEAF. The DNA for the CDR3 is TGTGCCAGCAGAGCGGGAGGGACAGGGCAAGAAGCCTTC.

This rearrangement joins TRBV18 to TRBJ1-2, with D unclear. Trimming took 3 bases from V and 3 from J, leaving 8 bases between them. The germline V gene has CDR1 KGHSH and CDR2 LQKENI. The CDR3 has 13 amino acids. This CDR3 is CASSPDTYYGYTF. The CDR3 nucleotides read TGTGCCAGCTCACCTGACACCTACTATGGCTACACCTTC.

The chain employs TRBV15 and TRBJ1-1; D is perhaps TRBD1 (5 bases). In germline, CDR1 is LNHNV, CDR2 YYDKDF (reference sequence). The CDR3 covers 14 residues. V was trimmed by 1 base and J by 1 base, leaving 7 bases between them. The CDR3 DNA follows: TGTGCCACCAGCAGAGGACAGTCGAACACTGAAGCTTTCTTT. Protein sequence: CATSRGQSNTEAFF.

V gene TRBV4-1 combines with J gene TRBJ1-1, with 7 bases that match TRBD1. Germline assignment: CDR1 MGHRA and CDR2 YSYEKL. CDR3 length equals 15 residues. J gave up 3 bases and V 0 bases, and 4 bases lay outside the gene matches. CDR3 loop: CASSQDLQGHTEAFF. As DNA, the CDR3 is TGCGCCAGCAGCCAAGATCTACAGGGGCACACTGAAGCTTTCTTT.

V gene TRBV5-1 combines with J gene TRBJ1-4; tentative D call: TRBD1 (5 bases). Per germline, CDR1 SGHRS and CDR2 YFSETQ. The CDR3 sequence is 16 residues long. Deletions cut 4 bases from V and 6 bases from J, with 19 bases between. CDR3 in DNA: TGCGCCAGCAGCCAGGCCTCAGGGAGGAGGGATGAAAAACTGTTTTTT. Encoded protein: CASSQASGRRDEKLFF.

The chain couples TRBV7-3 to TRBJ2-5, with D possibly matching TRBD2 (6 bases). Trimming removed 5 bases from V and 2 bases from J, with 15 bases in between. CDR1 SGHTA and CDR2 FQGTGA come from the germline V gene. The CDR3 runs to 15 residues. This CDR3 is CASSQLGTFQETQYF. In nucleotides, the CDR3 is TGTGCCAGCAGCCAACTAGGGACTTTTCAAGAGACCCAGTACTTC.

The chain recombines TRBV28 with TRBJ2-2, with TRBD1 matching over 11 bases. This CDR3 contains 20 residues. The V segment lost 6 bases and the J segment 5 bases; nucleotides outside the gene matches: 20. Germline lookup yields CDR1 MDHEN and CDR2 SYDVKM. Written as DNA, the CDR3 is TGTGCCAGCAGCCCCTTTGTGATAGGACAGGGGGCTTTAAGGACCGGGGAGCTGTTTTTT. Translation: CASSPFVIGQGALRTGELFF. The full variable domain, in which reference TRBV28 and TRBJ2-2 provide the parts outside the CDR3, is DVKVTQSSRYLVKRTGEKVFLECVQDMDHENMFWYRQDPGLGLRLIYFSYDVKMKEKGDIPEGYSVSREKKERFSLILESASTNQTSMYLCASSPFVIGQGALRTGELFFGEGSRLTVL.

V is TRBV5-1 and J is TRBJ2-1, with TRBD1 matching 8 bases. The CDR3 length is 13 residues. V lost 1 base and J lost 16; bases outside the gene matches: 10. The germline CDR1 and CDR2 sequences are SGHRS and YFSETQ. The CDR3 sequence is CASSLIQGGTSFF. The DNA for the CDR3 is TGCGCCAGCAGCTTGATACAGGGGGGTACTTCCTTCTTC.

The rearrangement uses TRBV18 and TRBJ1-5; D unclear. CDR1 and CDR2 (germline): KGHSH, LQKENI. V lost 3 bases and J lost 6, with 18 bases in between. CDR3 length: 16 amino acids. In nucleotides, the CDR3 is TGTGCCAGCTCACCGACGGCGGCCTCCGGAGGTCAGCCCCAGCATTTT. Translated, it gives CASSPTAASGGQPQHF.

V is TRBV19 and J is TRBJ2-6; TRBD1 aligns across 9 bases. CDR1 and CDR2 from the germline V gene are LNHDA and SQIVND (reference sequence). V lost 5 bases and J lost 2; bases outside the gene matches: 10. This CDR3 has 18 amino acids. The CDR3 nucleotides are TGTGCCAGTAGTCTACCACAGGGGGCCCTCGCTGGGGCCAACGTCCTGACTTTC. Its translation is CASSLPQGALAGANVLTF.